A selection of T cell receptor beta chains follows, all from one sample in a study of shared clonotypes between healthy human individuals. The table came from immunoSEQ multiplex PCR; TCRdb's copy has only in-frame clones and leaves some out. The repertoire holds over a million clones, with around 78% as singletons. The specimen sequenced was memory CD4+ T cells from PBMCs. Receptors were obtained from a man aged 18 to 29 in good health. Some clones in this sample may be carry-over from other donors' samples. The CDR3 runs from the conserved cysteine through the conserved F or W. The D gene is left open where the match is weak. Clone size appears in some rows only: once, few, many, or a class for an expanded clone.

TRBV19	TRBJ2-5	.	.	CASSIGEETQYF	TGTGCCAGTAGTATAGGGGAAGAGACCCAGTACTTC
TRBV5-1	TRBJ2-2	many	.	CASSLEGMGAGELFF	TGCGCCAGCAGCTTGGAGGGTATGGGCGCCGGGGAGCTGTTTTTT
TRBV4-2	TRBJ2-1	.	.	CASSQVRSLNEQFF	TGTGCCAGCAGCCAAGTTAGGTCGCTCAATGAGCAGTTCTTC
TRBV25-1	TRBJ1-5	.	.	CASRGPSNQPQHF	TGTGCCAGCAGGGGACCTAGCAATCAGCCCCAGCATTTT
TRBV7-3	TRBJ2-5	.	TRBD1	CASSLKGGDETQYF	TGTGCCAGCAGCTTAAAAGGGGGCGATGAGACCCAGTACTTC
TRBV9	TRBJ2-3	.	.	CASSVGTASTDTQYF	TGTGCCAGCAGCGTAGGGACGGCTAGCACAGATACGCAGTATTTT
TRBV30	TRBJ2-7	.	.	CAWGGYYEQYF	TGTGCCTGGGGAGGGTACTACGAGCAGTACTTC
TRBV10-2	TRBJ1-5	.	TRBD1	CATSTGGSNQPQHF	TGCGCCACCTCGACAGGGGGAAGCAATCAGCCCCAGCATTTT
TRBV30	TRBJ2-1	.	.	CAWSVLGSSYNEQFF	TGTGCCTGGAGTGTACTAGGAAGCTCCTACAATGAGCAGTTCTTC
TRBV7-2	TRBJ1-1	.	.	CASSFLLVNTEAFF	TGTGCCAGCAGCTTCTTATTAGTGAACACTGAAGCTTTCTTT
TRBV2	TRBJ2-2	once	.	CASRPGRYSNTGELFF	TGTGCCAGCAGACCCGGACGCTATTCGAACACCGGGGAGCTGTTTTTT
TRBV7-6	TRBJ2-5	.	.	CASSLYSYQETQYF	TGTGCCAGCAGCTTATACTCATACCAAGAGACCCAGTACTTC
TRBV27	TRBJ2-5	.	TRBD1	CASRVFGQGRETQYF	TGTGCCAGCAGGGTCTTTGGACAGGGTCGGGAGACCCAGTACTTC
TRBV9	TRBJ2-5	.	.	CASSAQGTLQETQYF	TGTGCCAGCAGCGCACAAGGGACACTCCAAGAGACCCAGTACTTC
TRBV6-5	TRBJ1-2	.	.	CASSYGRAYGYTF	TGTGCCAGCAGTTACGGCAGGGCCTATGGCTACACCTTC
TRBV10-3	TRBJ2-1	.	TRBD2	CAISVGGRAYEQFF	TGTGCCATCAGTGTCGGCGGGAGGGCCTATGAGCAGTTCTTC
TRBV7-9	TRBJ1-4	few	.	CASSYGVTNEKLFF	TGTGCCAGCAGCTATGGAGTAACTAATGAAAAACTGTTTTTT
TRBV6-1	TRBJ2-3	.	TRBD2	CASGEASGRADSDTQYF	TGTGCCAGCGGTGAGGCTAGCGGGAGGGCCGACTCAGATACGCAGTATTTT
TRBV28	TRBJ1-2	few	.	CASRNQQGYYGYTF	TGTGCCAGCAGAAACCAACAGGGTTACTATGGCTACACCTTC
TRBV18	TRBJ1-5	few	.	CASSPTEDQPQHF	TGTGCCAGCTCACCGACAGAGGATCAGCCCCAGCATTTT
TRBV18	TRBJ1-1	.	.	CASSAAGFVNTEAFF	TGTGCCAGCTCAGCAGCAGGGTTTGTAAACACTGAAGCTTTCTTT
TRBV27	TRBJ2-2	.	.	CASSLNRRWTGELFF	TGTGCCAGCAGTTTAAACAGACGCTGGACCGGGGAGCTGTTTTTT
TRBV19	TRBJ2-5	.	.	CASSLTGMGQETQYF	TGTGCCAGTAGTTTGACAGGCATGGGCCAAGAGACCCAGTACTTC
TRBV21-1	TRBJ1-2	once	.	CASSDDRLRDYGYTF	TGTGCCAGCAGCGATGACAGGTTGCGCGACTATGGCTACACCTTC
TRBV7-2	TRBJ2-3	few	.	CASSLYSDTQYF	TGTGCCAGCAGCTTATACTCAGATACGCAGTATTTT
TRBV2	TRBJ1-3	.	.	CASSRTTGPSGNTIYF	TGTGCCAGCAGTCGAACTACAGGTCCCTCTGGAAACACCATATATTTT
TRBV30	TRBJ1-3	.	.	CACTGISGNTIYF	TGTGCCTGTACAGGTATCTCTGGAAACACCATATATTTT
TRBV2	TRBJ2-2	.	TRBD1	CASTRQGAGELFF	TGTGCCAGCACGAGACAGGGGGCCGGGGAGCTGTTTTTT
TRBV7-2	TRBJ1-5	.	.	CASSFTGYQPQHF	TGTGCCAGCAGCTTCACAGGGTATCAGCCCCAGCATTTT
TRBV18	TRBJ2-7	.	TRBD2	CASSPPTSAYEQYF	TGTGCCAGCTCACCACCGACTAGCGCCTACGAGCAGTACTTC
TRBV7-2	TRBJ1-2	few	TRBD1	CASSTPPGGANYGYTF	TGTGCCAGCAGCACACCGCCAGGGGGGGCTAACTATGGCTACACCTTC
TRBV29-1	TRBJ2-3	.	.	CSVVSLNGGDTQYF	TGCAGCGTTGTATCCCTGAATGGTGGAGATACGCAGTATTTT
TRBV5-4	TRBJ2-2	.	.	CASSLGVGNTGELFF	TGTGCCAGCAGCTTAGGGGTTGGGAACACCGGGGAGCTGTTTTTT
TRBV21-1	TRBJ2-3	.	.	CASSRILAGGSQYF	TGTGCCAGCAGTCGCATCCTAGCGGGAGGGTCCCAGTATTTT
TRBV5-4	TRBJ2-3	once	.	CASSLVWESTDTQYF	TGTGCCAGCAGCTTGGTATGGGAAAGCACAGATACGCAGTATTTT